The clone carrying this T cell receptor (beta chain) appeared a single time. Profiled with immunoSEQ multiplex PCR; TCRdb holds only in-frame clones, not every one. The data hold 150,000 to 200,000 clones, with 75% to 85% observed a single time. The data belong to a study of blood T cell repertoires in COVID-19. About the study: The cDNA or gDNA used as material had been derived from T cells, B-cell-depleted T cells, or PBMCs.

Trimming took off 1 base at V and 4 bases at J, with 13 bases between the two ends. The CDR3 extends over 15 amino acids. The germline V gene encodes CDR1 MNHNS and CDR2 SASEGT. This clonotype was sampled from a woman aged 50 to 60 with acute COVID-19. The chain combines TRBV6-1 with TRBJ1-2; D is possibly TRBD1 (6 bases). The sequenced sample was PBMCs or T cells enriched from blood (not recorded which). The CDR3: CASSEGAGAFYGYTF. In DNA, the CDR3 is TGTGCCAGCAGTGAAGGGGCAGGGGCATTCTATGGCTACACCTTC.